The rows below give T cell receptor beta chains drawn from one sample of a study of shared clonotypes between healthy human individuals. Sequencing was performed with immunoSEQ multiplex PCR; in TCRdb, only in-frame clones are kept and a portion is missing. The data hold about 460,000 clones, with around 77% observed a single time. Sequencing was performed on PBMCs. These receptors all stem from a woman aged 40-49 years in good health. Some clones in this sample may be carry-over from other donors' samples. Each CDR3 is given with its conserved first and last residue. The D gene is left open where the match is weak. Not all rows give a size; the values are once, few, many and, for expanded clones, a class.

CDR3 DNA: TGTGCCAGCAGCCAAGGGGCTAGCGGATCCTACGAGCAGTACTTC
CDR3 protein: CASSQGASGSYEQYF
J gene: TRBJ2-7
D gene: TRBD2
clone size: -
V gene: TRBV4-2

CDR3 DNA: TGTGCCAGCAGCTTAGGTGGCCGGTCAGGCGAGCAGTACTTC
CDR3 protein: CASSLGGRSGEQYF
J gene: TRBJ2-7
D gene: -
clone size: -
V gene: TRBV11-3

CDR3 DNA: TGTGCCAGCAGCGTCAGACTAGCGGGAGTCTCCGGGGAGCTGTTTTTT
CDR3 protein: CASSVRLAGVSGELFF
J gene: TRBJ2-2
D gene: TRBD2
clone size: -
V gene: TRBV2

CDR3 DNA: TGTGCCAGGGGACTAGCGGCGAAATACAATGAGCAGTTCTTC
CDR3 protein: CARGLAAKYNEQFF
J gene: TRBJ2-1
D gene: TRBD2
clone size: -
V gene: TRBV5-4

CDR3 DNA: TGCGCCAGCAGCCAAGATGTGGCAGGGATCCAGCCCCAGCATTTT
CDR3 protein: CASSQDVAGIQPQHF
J gene: TRBJ1-5
D gene: -
clone size: -
V gene: TRBV4-1

CDR3 DNA: TGTGCCAGCAGCTTAAGGGGACAACTGAACACTGAAGCTTTCTTT
CDR3 protein: CASSLRGQLNTEAFF
J gene: TRBJ1-1
D gene: -
clone size: -
V gene: TRBV11-2

CDR3 DNA: TGTGCCAGCAGCACCAGGTCTTACGACTCCTACGAGCAGTACTTC
CDR3 protein: CASSTRSYDSYEQYF
J gene: TRBJ2-7
D gene: -
clone size: once
V gene: TRBV7-2

CDR3 DNA: TGCAGCGTCGGACTAGCGGGAGTGGGAGATACGCAGTATTTT
CDR3 protein: CSVGLAGVGDTQYF
J gene: TRBJ2-3
D gene: TRBD2
clone size: -
V gene: TRBV29-1

CDR3 DNA: TGTGCCAGCAGCTTAGGGTCCCTATGGGCAGAGCAGTACTTC
CDR3 protein: CASSLGSLWAEQYF
J gene: TRBJ2-7
D gene: -
clone size: -
V gene: TRBV7-9

CDR3 DNA: TGTGCCAGCAGCTTAGTAGCGGCCACGGGGGAGACCCAGTACTTC
CDR3 protein: CASSLVAATGETQYF
J gene: TRBJ2-5
D gene: -
clone size: -
V gene: TRBV7-9

CDR3 DNA: TGTGCCAGCAGCAGACTAGCGGGACCCAGCTCCTACGAGCAGTACTTC
CDR3 protein: CASSRLAGPSSYEQYF
J gene: TRBJ2-7
D gene: -
clone size: -
V gene: TRBV21-1

CDR3 DNA: TGTGCCAGCAGCCCCTGGGACAGGGAAGAGACCCAGTACTTC
CDR3 protein: CASSPWDREETQYF
J gene: TRBJ2-5
D gene: TRBD1
clone size: -
V gene: TRBV9

CDR3 DNA: TGTGCCTGGAGTACTGCCCTAAACTATGGCTACACCTTC
CDR3 protein: CAWSTALNYGYTF
J gene: TRBJ1-2
D gene: -
clone size: -
V gene: TRBV30

CDR3 DNA: TGCGCCAGCAGCCAGCGCAACACCGGGGAGCTGTTTTTT
CDR3 protein: CASSQRNTGELFF
J gene: TRBJ2-2
D gene: -
clone size: -
V gene: TRBV4-3

CDR3 DNA: TGTGCCAGCTTAGGACAGGGGGGCACTGAAGCTTTCTTT
CDR3 protein: CASLGQGGTEAFF
J gene: TRBJ1-1
D gene: TRBD1
clone size: -
V gene: TRBV18